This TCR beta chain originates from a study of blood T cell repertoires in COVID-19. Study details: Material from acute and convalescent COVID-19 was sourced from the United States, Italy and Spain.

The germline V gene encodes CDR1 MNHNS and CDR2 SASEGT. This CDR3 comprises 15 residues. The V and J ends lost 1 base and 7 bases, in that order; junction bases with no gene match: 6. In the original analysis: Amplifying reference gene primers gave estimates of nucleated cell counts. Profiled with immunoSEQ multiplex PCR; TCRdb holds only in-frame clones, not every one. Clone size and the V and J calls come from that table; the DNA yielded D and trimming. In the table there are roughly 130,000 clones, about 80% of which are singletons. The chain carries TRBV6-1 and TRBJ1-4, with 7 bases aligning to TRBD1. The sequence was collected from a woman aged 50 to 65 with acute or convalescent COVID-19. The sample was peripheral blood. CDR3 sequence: CASSEVRTGIEKLFF. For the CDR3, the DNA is TGTGCCAGCAGTGAAGTTAGGACAGGAATTGAAAAACTGTTTTTT.